The clone carrying this T cell receptor (beta chain) was observed at least ten times. The antigen is unknown. This entry belongs to a study of regulatory T cells in long-lasting Graves disease. Study details: Over-5-year antithyroid drug use with positive TSH receptor antibodies defined persistent Graves' disease in the study. Overall study findings and caveats: The study found TRBV28, TRBJ1-2 and TRBJ2-5 favored in persistent disease.

As for time point: persistent/refractory GD, antithyroid drugs over 5 years with positive TRAb. PBMC-extracted RNA yielded the TCR library. Peripheral blood, 7 to 10 milliliters per patient, was collected in EDTA tubes. CDR3 regions were amplified by Arm-PCR using iRepertoire HTBI primers to build TCR beta libraries. TCRdb reprocessed the multiplex PCR reads via MiXCR and lists one record per CDR3 protein. The sample carries 350,000 to 450,000 distinct CDR3 sequences, roughly 25% recorded once. The germline CDR1 and CDR2 sequences are DFQATT and SNEGSKA (reference sequence). The CDR3 length is 15 residues. With 3 bases clipped from V and 3 bases from J, the junction kept 4 bases outside the gene matches.

The sequencing used peripheral blood mononuclear cells (PBMCs), collected when the disease was refractory, from a patient treated with antithyroid drugs. This chain links TRBV20-1 with TRBJ2-2; 10 bases are a match to TRBD2. The clonotype comes from a woman aged 40 to 50 with Graves disease. This CDR3 is CSARSGRVYTGELFF. As DNA, the CDR3 is TGCAGTGCTAGGAGCGGGAGGGTGTACACCGGGGAGCTGTTTTTT.